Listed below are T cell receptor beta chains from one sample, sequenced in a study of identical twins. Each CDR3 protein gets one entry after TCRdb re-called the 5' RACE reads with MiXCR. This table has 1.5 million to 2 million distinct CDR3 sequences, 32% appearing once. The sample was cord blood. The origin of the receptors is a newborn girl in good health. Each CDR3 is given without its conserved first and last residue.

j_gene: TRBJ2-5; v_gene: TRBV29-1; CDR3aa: SVRSGGTQETQY
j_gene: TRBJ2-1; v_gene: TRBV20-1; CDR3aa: SASVGVQVYEQF
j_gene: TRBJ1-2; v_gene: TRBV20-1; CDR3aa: SASAWEGVSGYT
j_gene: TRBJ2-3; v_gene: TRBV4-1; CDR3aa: ASSPDSCTDTQY
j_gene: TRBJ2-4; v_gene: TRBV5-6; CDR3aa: ASSLFPGENIQY
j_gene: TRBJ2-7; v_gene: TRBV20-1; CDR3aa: SAPTYSGSSYEQY
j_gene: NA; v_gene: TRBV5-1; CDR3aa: ASSRDRGFEQY
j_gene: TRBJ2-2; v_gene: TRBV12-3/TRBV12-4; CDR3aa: ASSFGSTGELF
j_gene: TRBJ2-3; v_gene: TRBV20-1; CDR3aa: SAGRLAGDLDTQY
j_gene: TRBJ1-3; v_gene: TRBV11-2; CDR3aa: ASSLRGEFGNTIY
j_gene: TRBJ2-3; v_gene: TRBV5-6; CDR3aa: ASLGVHRKGDTQY
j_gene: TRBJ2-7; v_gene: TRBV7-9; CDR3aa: ASSLGQGTDEQY
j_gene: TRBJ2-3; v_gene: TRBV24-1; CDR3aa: ATSDWRETDTQY
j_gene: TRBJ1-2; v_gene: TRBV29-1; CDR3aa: SAGTGEGYGYT
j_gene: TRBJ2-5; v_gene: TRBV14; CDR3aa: ASSHGTLIVGPQETQY
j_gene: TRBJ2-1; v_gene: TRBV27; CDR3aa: ASSSDTHEQF
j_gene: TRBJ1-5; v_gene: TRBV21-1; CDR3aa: ASSKVRGDQPQH
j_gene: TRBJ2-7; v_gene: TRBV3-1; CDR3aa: ASSQALTYEQY
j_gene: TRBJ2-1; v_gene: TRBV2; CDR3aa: ACSEGQGLNEQF
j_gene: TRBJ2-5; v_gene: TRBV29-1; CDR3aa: SVGWGQGSETQY
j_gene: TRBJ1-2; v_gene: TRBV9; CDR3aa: ASSGTNPYGYT
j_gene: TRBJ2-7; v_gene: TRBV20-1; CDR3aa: SASPWDRASYEQY
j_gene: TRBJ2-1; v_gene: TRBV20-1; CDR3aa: SAGRYNEQF
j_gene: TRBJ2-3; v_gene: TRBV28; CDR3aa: ASSLWTGYTDTQY
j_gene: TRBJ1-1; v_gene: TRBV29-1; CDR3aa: SVSTRTGGSTEAF
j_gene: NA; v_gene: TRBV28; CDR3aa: ASSLTLSSYNEQY
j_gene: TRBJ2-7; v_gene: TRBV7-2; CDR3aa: ASSPPGLAVSSYEQY
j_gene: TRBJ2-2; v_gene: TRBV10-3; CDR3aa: AISLAGGHTGELF
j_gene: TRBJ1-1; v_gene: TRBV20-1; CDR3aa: SARDMTLNTEAF
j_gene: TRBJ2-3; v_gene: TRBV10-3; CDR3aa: AISVAGLGSTDTQY
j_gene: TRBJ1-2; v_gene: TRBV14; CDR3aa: ASSPHRGGHYT
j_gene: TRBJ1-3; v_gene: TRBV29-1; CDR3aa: SVEAEAGGNTIY
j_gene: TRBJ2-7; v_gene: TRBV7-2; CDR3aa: ASSLEVVVAYEQY
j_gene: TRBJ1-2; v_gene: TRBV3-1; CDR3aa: ASSQAVDGYT
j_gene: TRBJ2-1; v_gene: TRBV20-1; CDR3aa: SAEISERPYNEQF
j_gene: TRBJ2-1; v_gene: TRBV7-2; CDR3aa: ASSLGSPGNEQF
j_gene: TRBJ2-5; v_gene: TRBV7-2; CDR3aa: ASSRPGTIKETQY
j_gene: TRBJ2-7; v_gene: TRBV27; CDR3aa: ASSLSHKGGPLSYEQY
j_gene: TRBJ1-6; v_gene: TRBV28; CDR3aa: ASSSPGTDPNSPLH
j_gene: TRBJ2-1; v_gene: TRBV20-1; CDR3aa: SAREAGGRSYNEQF
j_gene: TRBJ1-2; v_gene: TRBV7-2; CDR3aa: ASSLKGGGNYGYT
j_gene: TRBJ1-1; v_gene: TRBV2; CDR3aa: ASSAERNTEAF
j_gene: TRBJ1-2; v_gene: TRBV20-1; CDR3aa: SAPKWEGPIYGYT
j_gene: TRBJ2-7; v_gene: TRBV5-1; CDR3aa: ASSLGQGYYEQY
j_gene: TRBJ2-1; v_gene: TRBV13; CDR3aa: ASSLGWDSGTSHNEQF
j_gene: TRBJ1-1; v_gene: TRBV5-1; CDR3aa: ASRVTGGHTEAF
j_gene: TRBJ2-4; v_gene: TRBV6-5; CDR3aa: ASRIQY
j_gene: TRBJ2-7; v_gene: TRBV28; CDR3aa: ASSIGQSPYEQY